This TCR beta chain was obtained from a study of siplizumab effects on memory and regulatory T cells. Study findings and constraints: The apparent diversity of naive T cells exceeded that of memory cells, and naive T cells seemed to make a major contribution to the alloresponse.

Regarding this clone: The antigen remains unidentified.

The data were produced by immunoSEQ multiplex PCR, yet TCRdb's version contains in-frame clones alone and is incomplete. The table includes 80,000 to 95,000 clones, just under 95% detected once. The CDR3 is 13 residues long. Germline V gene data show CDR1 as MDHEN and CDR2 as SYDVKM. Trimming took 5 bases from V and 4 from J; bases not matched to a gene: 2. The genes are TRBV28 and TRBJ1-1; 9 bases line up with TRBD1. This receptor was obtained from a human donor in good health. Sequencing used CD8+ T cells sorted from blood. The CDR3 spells CASSMTGGTEAFF. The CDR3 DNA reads TGTGCCAGCAGTATGACAGGGGGCACTGAAGCTTTCTTT.